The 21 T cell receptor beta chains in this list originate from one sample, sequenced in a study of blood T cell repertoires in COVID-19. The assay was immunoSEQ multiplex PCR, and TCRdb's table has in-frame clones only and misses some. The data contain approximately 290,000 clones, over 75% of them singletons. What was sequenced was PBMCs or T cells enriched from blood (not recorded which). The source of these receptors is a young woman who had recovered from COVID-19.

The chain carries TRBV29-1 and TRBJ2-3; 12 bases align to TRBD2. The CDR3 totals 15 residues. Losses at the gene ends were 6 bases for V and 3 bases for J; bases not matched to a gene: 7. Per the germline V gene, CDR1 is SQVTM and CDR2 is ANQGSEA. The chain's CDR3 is CSVTGLAGGTDTQYF. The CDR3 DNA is TGCAGCGTCACAGGGCTAGCGGGGGGGACAGATACGCAGTATTTT.

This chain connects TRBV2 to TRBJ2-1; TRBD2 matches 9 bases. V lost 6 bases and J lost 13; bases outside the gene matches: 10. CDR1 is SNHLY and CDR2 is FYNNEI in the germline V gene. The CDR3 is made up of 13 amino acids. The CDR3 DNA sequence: TGTGCCAGCAGACCGACAGAAGCGGGAGGTCAGTTCTTC. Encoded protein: CASRPTEAGGQFF.

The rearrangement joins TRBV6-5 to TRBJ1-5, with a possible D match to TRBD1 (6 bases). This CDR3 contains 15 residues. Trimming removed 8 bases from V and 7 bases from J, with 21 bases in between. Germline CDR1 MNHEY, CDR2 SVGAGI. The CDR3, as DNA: TGTGCCAGCTGCTCAAAGAGAGGGGGTGGCCAGCCCCAGCATTTT. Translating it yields CASCSKRGGGQPQHF.

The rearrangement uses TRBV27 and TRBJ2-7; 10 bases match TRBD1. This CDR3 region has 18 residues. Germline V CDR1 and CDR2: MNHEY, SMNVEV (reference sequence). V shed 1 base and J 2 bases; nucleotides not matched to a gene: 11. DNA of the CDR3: TGTGCCAGCAGTTTATATCCGCCGGGACAGGGGCGCCCCTACGAGCAGTACTTC. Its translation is CASSLYPPGQGRPYEQYF.

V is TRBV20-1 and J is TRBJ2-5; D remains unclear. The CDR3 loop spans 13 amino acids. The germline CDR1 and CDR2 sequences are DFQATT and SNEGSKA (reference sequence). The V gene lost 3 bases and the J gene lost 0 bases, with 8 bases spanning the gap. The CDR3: CSASAVNQETQYF. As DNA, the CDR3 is TGCAGTGCTAGTGCCGTTAACCAAGAGACCCAGTACTTC.

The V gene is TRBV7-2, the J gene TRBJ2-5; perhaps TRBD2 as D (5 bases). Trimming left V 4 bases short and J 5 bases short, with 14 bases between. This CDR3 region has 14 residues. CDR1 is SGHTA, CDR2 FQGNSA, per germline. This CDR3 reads CASSSGRAAETQYF. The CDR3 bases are TGTGCCAGCAGCTCGGGAAGAGCCGCGGAGACCCAGTACTTC.

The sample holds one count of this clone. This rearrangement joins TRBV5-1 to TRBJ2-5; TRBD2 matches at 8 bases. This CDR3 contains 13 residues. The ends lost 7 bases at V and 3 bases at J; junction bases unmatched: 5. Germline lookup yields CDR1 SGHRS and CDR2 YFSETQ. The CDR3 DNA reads TGCGCCAGCGCCAGCGGGAGAAAAGAGACCCAGTACTTC. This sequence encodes CASASGRKETQYF.

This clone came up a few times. The CDR3 DNA follows: TGTGCCAGCAGCTTATACGGGGGACTGAACACTGAAGCTTTCTTT. Its protein is CASSLYGGLNTEAFF. The chain is built from TRBV7-8 and TRBJ1-1; the D gene is possibly TRBD1 (5 bases). CDR1 is SGHVS and CDR2 is FQNEAQ in the germline V gene. V gave up 2 bases and J gave up 0 bases, with 10 bases separating them. The CDR3 runs to 15 residues.

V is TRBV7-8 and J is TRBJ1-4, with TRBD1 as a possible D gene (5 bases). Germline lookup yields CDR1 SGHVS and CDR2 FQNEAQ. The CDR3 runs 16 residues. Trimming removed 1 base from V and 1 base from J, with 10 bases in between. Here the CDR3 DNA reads TGTGCCAGCAGCTTAGGGTGGGGGGGAACTAATGAAAAACTGTTTTTT. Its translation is CASSLGWGGTNEKLFF.

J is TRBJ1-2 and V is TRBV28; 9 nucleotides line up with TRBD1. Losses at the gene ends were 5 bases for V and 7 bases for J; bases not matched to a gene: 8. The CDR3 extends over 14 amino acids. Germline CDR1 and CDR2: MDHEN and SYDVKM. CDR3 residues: CASSLQGALSGYTF. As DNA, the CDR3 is TGTGCCAGCAGTCTACAGGGGGCCCTCTCTGGCTACACCTTC.

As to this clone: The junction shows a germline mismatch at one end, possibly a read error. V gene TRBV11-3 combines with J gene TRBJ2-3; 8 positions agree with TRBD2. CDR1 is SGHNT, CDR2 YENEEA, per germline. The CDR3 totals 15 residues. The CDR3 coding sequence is TGTGCCGGCAGCGCTACAGCGGGAGTGGGGGGGGCGCAGTATTTT. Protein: CAGSATAGVGGAQYF.

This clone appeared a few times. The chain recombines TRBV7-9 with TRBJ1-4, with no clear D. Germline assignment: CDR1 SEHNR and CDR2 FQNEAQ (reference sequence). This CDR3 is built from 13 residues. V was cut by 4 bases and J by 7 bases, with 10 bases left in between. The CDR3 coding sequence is TGTGCCAGCAGCTCCCCCGGGAGTGAAAAACTGTTTTTT. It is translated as CASSSPGSEKLFF.

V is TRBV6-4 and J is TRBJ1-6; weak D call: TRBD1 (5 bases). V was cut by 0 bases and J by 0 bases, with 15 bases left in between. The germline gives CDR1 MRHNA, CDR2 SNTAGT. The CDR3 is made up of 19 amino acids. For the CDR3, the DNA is TGTGCCAGCAGTGACTCGAGGACACCTCTGAGCTCCTATAATTCACCCCTCCACTTT. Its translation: CASSDSRTPLSSYNSPLHF.

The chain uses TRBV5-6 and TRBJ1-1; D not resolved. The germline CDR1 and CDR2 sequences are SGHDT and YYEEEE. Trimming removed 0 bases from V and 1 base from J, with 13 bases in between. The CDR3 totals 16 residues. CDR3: CASSLGLPNGNTEAFF. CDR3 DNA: TGTGCCAGCAGCTTGGGACTGCCTAACGGGAACACTGAAGCTTTCTTT.

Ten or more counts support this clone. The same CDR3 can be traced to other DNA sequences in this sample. CDR3 coding DNA: TGTGCCTGGAGGTCGCAGGGGTCCTATGGCTACACCTTC. It yields the protein CAWRSQGSYGYTF. The rearrangement joins TRBV30 to TRBJ1-2; possible D gene TRBD1, 6 bases. Germline values: CDR1 GTSNPN, CDR2 SVGIG (reference sequence). V was pared by 3 bases and J by 4 bases, with 12 bases between. This CDR3 is 13 amino acids long.

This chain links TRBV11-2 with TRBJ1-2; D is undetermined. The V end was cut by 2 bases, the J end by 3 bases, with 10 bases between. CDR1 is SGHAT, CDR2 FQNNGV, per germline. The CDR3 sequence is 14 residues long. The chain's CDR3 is CASSLSGRYYGYTF. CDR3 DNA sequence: TGTGCCAGCAGCTTAAGTGGGAGATACTATGGCTACACCTTC.

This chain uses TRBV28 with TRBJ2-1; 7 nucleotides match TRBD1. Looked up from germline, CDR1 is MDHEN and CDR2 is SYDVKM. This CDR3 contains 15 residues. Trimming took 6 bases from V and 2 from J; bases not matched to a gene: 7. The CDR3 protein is CASRPQGVTYNEQFF. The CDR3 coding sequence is TGTGCCAGCAGACCGCAGGGGGTCACCTACAATGAGCAGTTCTTC.

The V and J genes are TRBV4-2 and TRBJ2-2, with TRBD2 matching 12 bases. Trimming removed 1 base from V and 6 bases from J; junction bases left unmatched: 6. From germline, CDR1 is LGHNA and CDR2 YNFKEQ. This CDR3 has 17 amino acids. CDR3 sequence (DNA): TGTGCCAGCAGCCAAGTTTGGGCTAGCGGGGGGGCCGGGGAGCTGTTTTTT. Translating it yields CASSQVWASGGAGELFF.

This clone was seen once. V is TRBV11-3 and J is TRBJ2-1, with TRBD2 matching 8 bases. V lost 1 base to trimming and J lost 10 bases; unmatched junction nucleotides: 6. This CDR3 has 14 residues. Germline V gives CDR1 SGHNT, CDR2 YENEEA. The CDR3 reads CASSLVAGSVEQFF. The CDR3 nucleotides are TGTGCCAGCAGCTTAGTAGCGGGGTCAGTGGAGCAGTTCTTC. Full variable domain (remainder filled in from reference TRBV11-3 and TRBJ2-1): EAGVVQSPRYKIIEKKQPVAFWCNPISGHNTLYWYLQNLGQGPELLIRYENEEAVDDSQLPKDRFSAERLKGVDSTLKIQPAELGDSAVYLCASSLVAGSVEQFFGPGTRLTVL.

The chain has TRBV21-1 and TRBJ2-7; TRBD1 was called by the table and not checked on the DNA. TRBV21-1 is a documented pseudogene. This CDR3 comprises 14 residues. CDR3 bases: TGTGCCAGCAGCAAAGTCGACAGGGGCAACGAGCAGTACTTC. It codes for CASSKVDRGNEQYF.

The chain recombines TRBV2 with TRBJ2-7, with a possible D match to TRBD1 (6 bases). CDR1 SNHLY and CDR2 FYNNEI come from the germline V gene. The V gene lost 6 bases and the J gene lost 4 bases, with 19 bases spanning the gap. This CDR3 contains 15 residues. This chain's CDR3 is CASRPEAGVGYEQYF. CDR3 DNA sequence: TGTGCCAGCAGACCAGAAGCAGGGGTGGGGTACGAGCAGTACTTC.